These 15 T cell receptor beta chains came from one sample sequenced in a study of CD8 T cells in ankylosing spondylitis. Overall study findings and caveats: A TCR beta motif of eight highly homologous variants appeared characteristic of ankylosing spondylitis blood.

In TCRdb, the 5' RACE reads were re-called with MiXCR into one record per CDR3 protein. This sample has about 500,000 distinct CDR3 sequences, with approximately 12% found just once. What these receptors recognize is not known. Sequencing was carried out using blood, either unsorted or a sorted T cell fraction (not recorded which). The receptors stem from a male donor with ankylosing spondylitis.

The chain joins TRBV6-1 to TRBJ2-2; 7 positions match TRBD1. The CDR3 has 16 amino acids. Per the germline V gene, CDR1 is MNHNS and CDR2 is SASEGT. V lost 6 bases, J lost 2 bases, and 9 bases stayed unmatched. This CDR3 is CASSRTGAANTGELFF. CDR3 DNA sequence: TGTGCCAGCAGCCGAACAGGGGCAGCAAACACCGGGGAGCTGTTTTTT.

This clonotype was observed at least ten times. The chain has TRBV5-1 and TRBJ2-1; 9 bases match TRBD1. V was pared by 0 bases and J by 6 bases, with 4 bases of the junction left unmatched. Germline-derived CDR1 and CDR2 are SGHRS and YFSETQ. This CDR3 comprises 15 residues. In DNA, the CDR3 is TGCGCCAGCAGCTTGGGGGACAGGGAACCCAATGAGCAGTTCTTC. It yields the protein CASSLGDREPNEQFF.

This clonotype was counted a few times. The chain uses TRBV11-3 and TRBJ2-2; D possibly corresponds to TRBD2 (6 bases). Trimming took off 4 bases at V and 5 bases at J, with 11 bases between the two ends. Per the germline V gene, CDR1 is SGHNT and CDR2 is YENEEA. The CDR3 consists of 14 residues. The CDR3 is CASSWGERTGELFF. DNA of the CDR3: TGTGCCAGCAGCTGGGGGGAGCGGACCGGGGAGCTGTTTTTT.

This clonotype was picked up a small number of times. This chain joins TRBV20-1 and TRBJ2-1, with 10 positions matching TRBD2. V gave up 5 bases and J gave up 5 bases; unmatched junction bases: 6. Looked up from germline, CDR1 is DFQATT and CDR2 is SNEGSKA (reference sequence). There are 14 residues in the CDR3. CDR3 sequence reads: CSARPGTSDNEQFF. As DNA, the CDR3 is TGCAGTGCTCGCCCCGGGACTAGCGACAATGAGCAGTTCTTC.

This clonotype was seen more than once but under ten times. This sequence joins TRBV29-1 and TRBJ2-2; D not certain. Trimming took 0 bases from V and 1 from J, leaving 6 bases between them. The CDR3 has 14 residues. In germline, CDR1 is SQVTM, CDR2 ANQGSEA. The CDR3 region is CSVEEFQNTGELFF. Written as DNA, the CDR3 is TGCAGCGTTGAAGAGTTTCAGAACACCGGGGAGCTGTTTTTT.

This clonotype was detected only a few times. The chain joins TRBV19 to TRBJ1-1; tentatively, D is TRBD1 (5 bases). Germline V CDR1 and CDR2: LNHDA, SQIVND (reference sequence). CDR3 length equals 15 residues. Trimming pared 5 bases from V and 2 bases from J, leaving 15 bases between. The CDR3 spells CASSGLEGANTEAFF. The CDR3, as DNA: TGTGCCAGTAGTGGATTGGAAGGGGCCAACACTGAAGCTTTCTTT.

This clonotype was found a few times. The rearrangement uses TRBV12-3 or TRBV12-4 and TRBJ1-2; D is unclear. The CDR3 totals 16 residues. The V and J ends lost 3 bases and 4 bases respectively, with 18 bases between them. The CDR3 protein is CASSLMGSEDTYGYTF. DNA of the CDR3: TGTGCCAGCAGTTTGATGGGCAGCGAAGATACCTATGGCTACACCTTC.

V gene TRBV10-3 combines with J gene TRBJ2-1; the match to TRBD2 covers 13 bases. The CDR3 totals 19 residues. Trimming cost V 0 bases and J 6 bases; bases outside gene matches: 11. Per the germline V gene, CDR1 is ENHRY and CDR2 is SYGVKD. In DNA form, the CDR3 reads TGTGCCATCAGTGAGTCCACAGCTACTAGCGGGAGGGCCCTCAATGAGCAGTTCTTC. Protein product: CAISESTATSGRALNEQFF.

This clonotype was counted between two and nine times. This rearrangement joins TRBV11-2 to TRBJ1-2, with 7 bases lining up with TRBD1. The V and J ends lost 4 bases and 3 bases, in that order; junction bases with no gene match: 11. The germline CDR1 and CDR2 sequences are SGHAT and FQNNGV. This CDR3 is built from 16 residues. The CDR3 DNA reads TGTGCCAGCAGCTCCTGGAAGGGGGCGAGCGACTATGGCTACACCTTC. Protein sequence: CASSSWKGASDYGYTF.

This chain uses TRBV11-2 with TRBJ1-1; D is perhaps TRBD1 (6 bases). The CDR3 is 15 residues long. V shed 6 bases and J shed 4 bases, with 18 bases lying between them. Germline-derived CDR1 and CDR2 are SGHAT and FQNNGV. The CDR3 coding sequence is TGTGCCAGCAGACTGACTCCAACAGGGCCCACTGAAGCTTTCTTT. This translates into CASRLTPTGPTEAFF. Combining the CDR3 with reference TRBV11-2 and TRBJ1-1 gives the whole variable domain EAGVAQSPRYKIIEKRQSVAFWCNPISGHATLYWYQQILGQGPKLLIQFQNNGVVDDSQLPKDRFSAERLKGVDSTLKIQPAKLEDSAVYLCASRLTPTGPTEAFFGQGTRLTVV.

This clonotype has just a few counts. The chain combines TRBV7-6 with TRBJ2-2, with D possibly matching TRBD1 (6 bases). CDR1 is SGHVS, CDR2 FNYEAQ, per germline. V lost 4 bases, J lost 1 base, and 13 bases lay in between. This CDR3 is 16 amino acids long. The CDR3 DNA sequence: TGTGCCAGCAGCTCACTGGACAGATTGAACACCGGGGAGCTGTTTTTT. Translation gives CASSSLDRLNTGELFF.

The rearrangement uses TRBV9 and TRBJ1-2; 8 nucleotides align to TRBD1. The V gene's germline CDR1 is SGDLS and CDR2 YYNGEE. With 0 bases clipped from V and 5 bases from J, the junction kept 6 bases outside the gene matches. This CDR3 has 15 amino acids. The CDR3 loop reads CASSVVGRGLYGYTF. The CDR3 nucleotides read TGTGCCAGCAGCGTAGTGGGCAGGGGGCTTTATGGCTACACCTTC. The whole variable domain, remainder taken from reference TRBV9 and TRBJ1-2, is DSGVTQTPKHLITATGQRVTLRCSPRSGDLSVYWYQQSLDQGLQFLIQYYNGEERAKGNILERFSAQQFPDLHSELNLSSLELGDSALYFCASSVVGRGLYGYTFGSGTRLTVV.

The rearrangement uses TRBV7-2 and TRBJ2-7, with D perhaps matching TRBD1 or TRBD2 (5 bases each). The CDR3 extends over 16 amino acids. Germline lookup yields CDR1 SGHTA and CDR2 FQGNSA. V was trimmed by 5 bases and J by 3 bases, leaving 20 bases between them. CDR3 nucleotides: TGTGCCAGCAGCCCCGGGACCGCAATACCATTCTACGAGCAGTACGTC. Translation gives CASSPGTAIPFYEQYV.

This clonotype has only a few counts. The chain combines TRBV25-1 with TRBJ2-3; D call uncertain. Per germline, CDR1 MGHDK and CDR2 SYGVNS. The V end was cut by 1 base, the J end by 9 bases, with 17 bases between. The CDR3 consists of 15 residues. The DNA for the CDR3 is TGTGCCAGCAGTGAATCCCCAAGAATTTCAGGAACGCAGTATTTT. It encodes CASSESPRISGTQYF. The variable domain in full, with the rest retrieved from reference TRBV25-1 and TRBJ2-3, is EADIYQTPRYLVIGTGKKITLECSQTMGHDKMYWYQQDPGMELHLIHYSYGVNSTEKGDLSSESTVSRIRTEHFPLTLESARPSHTSQYLCASSESPRISGTQYFGPGTRLTVL.

This clonotype was counted only a few times. The rearrangement uses TRBV30 and TRBJ1-1; TRBD1 might be the D (5 bases). This CDR3 has 14 residues. V gave up 3 bases and J gave up 1 base, with 12 bases separating them. The germline V gene encodes CDR1 GTSNPN and CDR2 SVGIG (reference sequence). CDR3 loop: CAWSRGGGNTEAFF. In nucleotides, the CDR3 is TGTGCCTGGAGCCGGGGCGGGGGGAACACTGAAGCTTTCTTT.